This T cell receptor beta chain came from a study of blood T cell repertoires in COVID-19. CDR1 and CDR2 from the germline V gene are SGDLS and YYNGEE. Trimming cost V 0 bases and J 3 bases; bases outside gene matches: 8. The length of the CDR3 is 16 residues. This table comes from immunoSEQ multiplex PCR, and its TCRdb copy is limited to in-frame clones, with some not included. This sample has 100,000 or so clones, with 70% to 80% found just once. This clone has only a few counts. This receptor was taken from a man aged 65 to 79 with active or convalescent COVID-19. The chain employs TRBV9 and TRBJ1-2; 7 nucleotides line up with TRBD1. Source material: peripheral blood. The CDR3 nucleotides are TGTGCCAGCAGCGTAGGGTACAGGGGAGTTGACTATGGCTACACCTTC. Translated, it gives CASSVGYRGVDYGYTF.